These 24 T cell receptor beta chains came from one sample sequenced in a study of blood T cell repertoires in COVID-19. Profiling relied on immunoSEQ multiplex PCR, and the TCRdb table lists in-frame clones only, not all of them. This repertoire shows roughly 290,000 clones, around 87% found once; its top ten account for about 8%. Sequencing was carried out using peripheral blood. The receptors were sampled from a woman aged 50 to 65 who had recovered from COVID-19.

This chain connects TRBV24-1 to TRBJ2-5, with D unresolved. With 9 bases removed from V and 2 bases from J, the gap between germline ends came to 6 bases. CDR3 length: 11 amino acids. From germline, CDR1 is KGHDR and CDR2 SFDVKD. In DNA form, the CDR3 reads TGTGCCACCGCGGTACAAGAGACCCAGTACTTC. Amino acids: CATAVQETQYF.

Here the CDR3 reads CASSYSASGDAEQFF. The CDR3 nucleotides are TGTGCCAGCAGTTACTCGGCTAGCGGGGACGCTGAGCAGTTCTTC. The chain has TRBV6-5 and TRBJ2-1; 9 bases align to TRBD2. Looked up from germline, CDR1 is MNHEY and CDR2 is SVGAGI. J lost 9 bases, V lost 0 bases, and 6 bases had no gene match. The length of the CDR3 is 15 residues.

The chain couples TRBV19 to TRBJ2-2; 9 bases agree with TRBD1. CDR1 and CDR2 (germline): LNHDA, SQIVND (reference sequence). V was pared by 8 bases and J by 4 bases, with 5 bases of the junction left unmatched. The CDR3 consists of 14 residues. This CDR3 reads CASRGQGGTGELFF. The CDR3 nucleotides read TGTGCCAGTCGGGGACAGGGTGGCACCGGGGAGCTGTTTTTT.

This chain's CDR3 is CASSSTSFDEQYF. The CDR3 region has the DNA TGTGCCAGCAGCTCTACTAGCTTCGACGAGCAGTACTTC. This chain uses TRBV7-2 with TRBJ2-7; D may be TRBD2 (6 bases). Trimming shortened V by 4 bases and J by 5 bases, and 12 bases separated the two germline ends. CDR1 SGHTA and CDR2 FQGNSA come from the germline V gene. The CDR3 has 13 amino acids.

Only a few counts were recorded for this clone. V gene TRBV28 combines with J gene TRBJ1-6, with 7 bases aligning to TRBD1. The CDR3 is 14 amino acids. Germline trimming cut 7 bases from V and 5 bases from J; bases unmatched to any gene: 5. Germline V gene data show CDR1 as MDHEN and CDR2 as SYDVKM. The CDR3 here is CASTTTGNNSPLHF. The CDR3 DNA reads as TGTGCCAGCACTACGACAGGGAATAATTCACCCCTCCACTTT.

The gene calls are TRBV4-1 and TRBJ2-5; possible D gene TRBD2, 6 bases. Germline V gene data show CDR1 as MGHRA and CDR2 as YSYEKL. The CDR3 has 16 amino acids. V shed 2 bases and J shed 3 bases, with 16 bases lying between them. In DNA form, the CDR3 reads TGCGCCAGCAGCCAACCCTCTAGCGCGGGCAAAGAGACCCAGTACTTC. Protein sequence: CASSQPSSAGKETQYF.

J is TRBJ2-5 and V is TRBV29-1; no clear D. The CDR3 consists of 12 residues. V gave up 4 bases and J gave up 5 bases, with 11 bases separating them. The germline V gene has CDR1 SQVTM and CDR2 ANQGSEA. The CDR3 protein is CSVAADTETQYF. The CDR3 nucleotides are TGCAGCGTTGCCGCAGACACGGAGACCCAGTACTTC.

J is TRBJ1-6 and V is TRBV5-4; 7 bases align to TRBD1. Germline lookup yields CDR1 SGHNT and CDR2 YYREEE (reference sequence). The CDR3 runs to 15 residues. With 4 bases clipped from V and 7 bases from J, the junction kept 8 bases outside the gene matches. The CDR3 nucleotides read TGTGCCAGCAGCCTCACGACAGGGCCAAATTCACCCCTCCACTTT. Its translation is CASSLTTGPNSPLHF.

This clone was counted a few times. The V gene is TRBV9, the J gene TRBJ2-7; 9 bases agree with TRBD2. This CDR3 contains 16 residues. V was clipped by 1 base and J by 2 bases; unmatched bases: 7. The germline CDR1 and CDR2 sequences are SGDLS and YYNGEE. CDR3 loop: CASSVLAGGRPYEQYF. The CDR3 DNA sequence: TGTGCCAGCAGCGTACTCGCGGGAGGGAGGCCCTACGAGCAGTACTTC.

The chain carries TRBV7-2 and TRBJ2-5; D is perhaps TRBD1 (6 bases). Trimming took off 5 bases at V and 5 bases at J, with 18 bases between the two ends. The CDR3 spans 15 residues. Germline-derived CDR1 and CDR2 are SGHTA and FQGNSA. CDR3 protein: CASSIYRALRETQYF. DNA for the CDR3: TGTGCCAGCAGCATCTACAGGGCCCTGAGGGAGACCCAGTACTTC.

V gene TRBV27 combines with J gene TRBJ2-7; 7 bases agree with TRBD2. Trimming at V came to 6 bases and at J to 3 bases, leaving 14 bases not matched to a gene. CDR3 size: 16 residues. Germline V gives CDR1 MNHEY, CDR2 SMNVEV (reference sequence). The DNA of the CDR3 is TGTGCCAGCAGCCCCGGGTCCACCGGGAGGATCTACGAGCAGTACTTC. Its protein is CASSPGSTGRIYEQYF.

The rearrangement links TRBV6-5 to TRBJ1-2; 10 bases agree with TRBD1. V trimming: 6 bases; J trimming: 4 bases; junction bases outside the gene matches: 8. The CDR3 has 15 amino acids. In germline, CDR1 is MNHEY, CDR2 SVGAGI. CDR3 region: CASRLDRGRSYGYTF. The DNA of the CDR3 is TGTGCCAGCAGATTAGACAGGGGGCGTAGCTATGGCTACACCTTC.

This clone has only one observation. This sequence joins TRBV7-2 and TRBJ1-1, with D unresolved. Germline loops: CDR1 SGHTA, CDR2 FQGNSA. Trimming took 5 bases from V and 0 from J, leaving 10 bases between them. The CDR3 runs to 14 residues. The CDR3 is CASSKLTLNTEAFF. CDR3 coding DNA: TGTGCCAGCAGCAAATTGACACTGAACACTGAAGCTTTCTTT.

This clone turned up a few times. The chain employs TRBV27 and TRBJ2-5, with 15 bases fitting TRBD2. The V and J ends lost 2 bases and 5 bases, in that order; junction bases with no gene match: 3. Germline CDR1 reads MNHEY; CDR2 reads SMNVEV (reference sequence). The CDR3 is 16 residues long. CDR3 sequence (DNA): TGTGCCAGCAGTTTAACCGGGACTAGCGGGAGGGAGACCCAGTACTTC. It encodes CASSLTGTSGRETQYF.

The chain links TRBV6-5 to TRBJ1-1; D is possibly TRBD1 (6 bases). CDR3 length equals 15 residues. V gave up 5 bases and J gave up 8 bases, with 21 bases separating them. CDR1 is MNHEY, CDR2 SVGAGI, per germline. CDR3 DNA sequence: TGTGCCAGCAGTACTACAGGGTCTCTTGGCGGCGAAGCTTTCTTT. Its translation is CASSTTGSLGGEAFF.

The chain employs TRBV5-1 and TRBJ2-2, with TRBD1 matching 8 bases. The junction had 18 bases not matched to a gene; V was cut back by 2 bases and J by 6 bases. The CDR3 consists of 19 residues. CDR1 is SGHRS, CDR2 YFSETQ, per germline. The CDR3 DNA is TGCGCCAGCAGCTTAGGCGGGCTAAGACAGGGGACGATCGCCGGGGAGCTGTTTTTT. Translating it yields CASSLGGLRQGTIAGELFF.

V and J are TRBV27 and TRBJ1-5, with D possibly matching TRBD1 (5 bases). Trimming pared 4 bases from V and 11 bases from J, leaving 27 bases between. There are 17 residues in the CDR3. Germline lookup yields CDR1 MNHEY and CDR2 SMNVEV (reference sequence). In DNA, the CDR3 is TGTGCCAGCAGTTCGGGATCGACCCGTTTGGGGGGTGGGTCCCAGCATTTT. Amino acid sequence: CASSSGSTRLGGGSQHF.

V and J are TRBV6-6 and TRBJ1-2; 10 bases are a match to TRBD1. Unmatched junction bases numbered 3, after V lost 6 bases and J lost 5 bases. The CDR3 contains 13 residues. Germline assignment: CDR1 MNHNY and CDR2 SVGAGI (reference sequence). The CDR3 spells CASSRDRGYGYTF. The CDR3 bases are TGTGCCAGCAGCCGGGACAGGGGATATGGCTACACCTTC.

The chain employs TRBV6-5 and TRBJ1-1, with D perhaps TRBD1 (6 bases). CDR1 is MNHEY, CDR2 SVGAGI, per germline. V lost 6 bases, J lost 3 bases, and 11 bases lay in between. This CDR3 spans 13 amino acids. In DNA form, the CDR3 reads TGTGCCAGCAGGTCAGGGGTACACACTGAAGCTTTCTTT. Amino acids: CASRSGVHTEAFF.

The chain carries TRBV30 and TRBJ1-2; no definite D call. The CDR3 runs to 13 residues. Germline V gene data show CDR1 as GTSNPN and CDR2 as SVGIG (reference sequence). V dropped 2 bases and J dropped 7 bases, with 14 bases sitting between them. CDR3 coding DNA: TGTGCCTGGAGTTCCCTAAGTCGGGGTGGCTACACCTTC. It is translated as CAWSSLSRGGYTF. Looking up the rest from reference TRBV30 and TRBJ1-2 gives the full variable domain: SQTIHQWPATLVQPVGSPLSLECTVEGTSNPNLYWYRQAAGRGLQLLFYSVGIGQISSEVPQNLSASRPQDRQFILSSKKLLLSDSGFYLCAWSSLSRGGYTFGSGTRLTVV.

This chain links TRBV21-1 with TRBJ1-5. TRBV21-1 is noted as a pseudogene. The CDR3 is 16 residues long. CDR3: CASSTRRRKHNQPQHF. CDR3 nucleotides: TGTGCCAGCAGCACAAGACGGAGAAAACACAATCAGCCCCAGCATTTT.

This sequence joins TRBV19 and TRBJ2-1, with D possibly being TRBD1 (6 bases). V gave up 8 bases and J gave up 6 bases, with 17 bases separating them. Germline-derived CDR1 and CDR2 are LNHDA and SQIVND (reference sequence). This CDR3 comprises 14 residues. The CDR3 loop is CASSDRSYSNEQFF. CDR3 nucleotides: TGTGCCAGTTCCGACAGGTCCTACTCCAATGAGCAGTTCTTC.

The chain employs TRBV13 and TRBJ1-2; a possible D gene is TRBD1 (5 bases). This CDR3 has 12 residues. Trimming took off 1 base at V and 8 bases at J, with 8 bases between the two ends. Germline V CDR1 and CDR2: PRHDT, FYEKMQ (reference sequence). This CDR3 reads CASSLAGGGYTF. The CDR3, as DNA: TGTGCCAGCAGCTTAGCTGGGGGGGGCTACACCTTC.

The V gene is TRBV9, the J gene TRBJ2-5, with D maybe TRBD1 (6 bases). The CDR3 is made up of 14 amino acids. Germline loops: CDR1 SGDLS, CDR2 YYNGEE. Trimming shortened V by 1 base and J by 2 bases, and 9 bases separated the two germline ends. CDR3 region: CASSVSQGQETQYF. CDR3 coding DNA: TGTGCCAGCAGCGTAAGCCAGGGGCAAGAGACCCAGTACTTC.